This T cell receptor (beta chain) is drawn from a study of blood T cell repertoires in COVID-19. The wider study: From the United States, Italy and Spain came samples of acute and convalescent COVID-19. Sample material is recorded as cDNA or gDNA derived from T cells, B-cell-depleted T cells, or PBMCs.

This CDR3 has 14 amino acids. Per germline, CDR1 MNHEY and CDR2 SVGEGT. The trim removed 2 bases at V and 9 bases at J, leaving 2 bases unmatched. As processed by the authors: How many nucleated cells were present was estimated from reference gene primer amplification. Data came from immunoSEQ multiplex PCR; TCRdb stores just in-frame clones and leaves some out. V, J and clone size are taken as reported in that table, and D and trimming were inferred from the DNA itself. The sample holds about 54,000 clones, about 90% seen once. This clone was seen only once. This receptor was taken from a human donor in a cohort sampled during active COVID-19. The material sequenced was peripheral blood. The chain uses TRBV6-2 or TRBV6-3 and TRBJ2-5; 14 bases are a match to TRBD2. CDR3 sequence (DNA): TGTGCCAGCAGTTACCCGACTAGCGGGGGGGCCCAGTACTTC. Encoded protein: CASSYPTSGGAQYF.